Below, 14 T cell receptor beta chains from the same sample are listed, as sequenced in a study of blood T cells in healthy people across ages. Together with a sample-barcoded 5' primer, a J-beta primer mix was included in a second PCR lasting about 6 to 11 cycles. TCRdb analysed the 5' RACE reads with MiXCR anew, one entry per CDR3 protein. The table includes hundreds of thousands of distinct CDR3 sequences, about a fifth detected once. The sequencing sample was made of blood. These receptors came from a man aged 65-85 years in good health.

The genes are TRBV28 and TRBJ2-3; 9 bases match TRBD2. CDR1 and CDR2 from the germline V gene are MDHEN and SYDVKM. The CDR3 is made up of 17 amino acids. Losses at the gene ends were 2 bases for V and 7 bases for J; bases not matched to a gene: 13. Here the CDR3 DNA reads TGTGCCAGCAGTTTAGGAAAAGGATGGGCGGGGGGGAATACGCAGTATTTT. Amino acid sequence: CASSLGKGWAGGNTQYF.

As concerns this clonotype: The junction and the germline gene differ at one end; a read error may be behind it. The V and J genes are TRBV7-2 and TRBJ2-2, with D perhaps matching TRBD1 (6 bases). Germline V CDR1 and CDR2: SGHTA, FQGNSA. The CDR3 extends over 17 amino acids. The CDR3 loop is CASSLGGWAVNTGELFF. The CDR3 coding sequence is TGCGCCAGCAGCTTAGGGGGTTGGGCGGTGAACACCGGGGAGCTGTTTTTT.

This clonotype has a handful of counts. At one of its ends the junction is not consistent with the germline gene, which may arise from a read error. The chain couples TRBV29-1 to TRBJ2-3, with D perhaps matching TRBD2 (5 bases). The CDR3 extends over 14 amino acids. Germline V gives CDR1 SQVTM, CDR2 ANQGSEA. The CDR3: CSAKEAVQTDTQYF. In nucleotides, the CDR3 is TGTAGCGCTAAAGAGGCAGTTCAAACAGATACGCAGTATTTT.

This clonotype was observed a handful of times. The CDR3 DNA follows: TGTGCCAGCACGACTAGCGGGGCTCATTTAGATACGCAGTATTTT. Translation gives CASTTSGAHLDTQYF. The rearrangement links TRBV28 to TRBJ2-3; 11 bases map to TRBD2. J gave up 5 bases and V 7 bases, and 8 bases lay outside the gene matches. The CDR3 is 15 residues long. CDR1 and CDR2 from the germline V gene are MDHEN and SYDVKM.

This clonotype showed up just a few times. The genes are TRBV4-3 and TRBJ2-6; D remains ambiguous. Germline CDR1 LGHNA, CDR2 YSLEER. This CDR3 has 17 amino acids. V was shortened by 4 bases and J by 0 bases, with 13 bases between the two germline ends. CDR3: CASSPGPHSSGANVLTF. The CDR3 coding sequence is TGCGCCAGCAGCCCGGGTCCTCATAGCTCTGGGGCCAACGTCCTGACTTTC.

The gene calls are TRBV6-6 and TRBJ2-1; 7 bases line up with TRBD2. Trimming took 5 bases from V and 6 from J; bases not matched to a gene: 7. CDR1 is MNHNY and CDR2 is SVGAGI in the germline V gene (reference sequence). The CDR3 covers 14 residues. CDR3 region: CASSPGGGGNEQFF. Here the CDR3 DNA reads TGTGCCAGCAGTCCGGGGGGTGGGGGCAATGAGCAGTTCTTC.

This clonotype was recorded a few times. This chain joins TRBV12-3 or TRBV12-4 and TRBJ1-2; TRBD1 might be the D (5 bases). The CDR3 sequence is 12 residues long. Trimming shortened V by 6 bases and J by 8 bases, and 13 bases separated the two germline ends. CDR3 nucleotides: TGTGCCAGCAGCGTGGGGGGTTGGGGCTACACCTTC. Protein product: CASSVGGWGYTF.

This CDR3 reads CASSSGASGYTDTQYF. The CDR3, as DNA: TGTGCCAGCTCCTCAGGGGCTAGCGGGTACACAGATACGCAGTATTTT. The J gene is TRBJ2-3, the V gene TRBV7-2; 8 bases line up with TRBD2. CDR3 length equals 16 residues. Germline V CDR1 and CDR2: SGHTA, FQGNSA. V was pared by 8 bases and J by 2 bases, with 12 bases of the junction left unmatched.

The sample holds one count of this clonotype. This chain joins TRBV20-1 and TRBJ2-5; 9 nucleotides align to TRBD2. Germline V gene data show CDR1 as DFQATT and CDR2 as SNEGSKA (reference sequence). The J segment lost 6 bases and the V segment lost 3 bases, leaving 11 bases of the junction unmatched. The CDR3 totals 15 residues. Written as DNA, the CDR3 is TGCAGTGCTAGTTCCCCCCGCGGGAGGGTACAGACCCAGTACTTC. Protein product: CSASSPRGRVQTQYF.

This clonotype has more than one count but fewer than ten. CDR3: CSVKSTDTQYF. CDR3 nucleotide sequence: TGCAGCGTCAAGAGCACAGATACGCAGTATTTT. The J gene is TRBJ2-3, the V gene TRBV29-1; D is unclear. This CDR3 region has 11 residues. Germline V gene sequence: CDR1 SQVTM, CDR2 ANQGSEA. V gave up 6 bases and J gave up 0 bases, with 4 bases separating them.

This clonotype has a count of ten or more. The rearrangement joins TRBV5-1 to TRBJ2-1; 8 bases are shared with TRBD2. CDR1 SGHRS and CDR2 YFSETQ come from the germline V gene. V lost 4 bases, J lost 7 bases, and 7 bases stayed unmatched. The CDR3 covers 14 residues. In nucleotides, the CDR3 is TGCGCCAGCAGCAAAAGACTAGCGCGGAATGAGCAGTTCTTC. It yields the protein CASSKRLARNEQFF.

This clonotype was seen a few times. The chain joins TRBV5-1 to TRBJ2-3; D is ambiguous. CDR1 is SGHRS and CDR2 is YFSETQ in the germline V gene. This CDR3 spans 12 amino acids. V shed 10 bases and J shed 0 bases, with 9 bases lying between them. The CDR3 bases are TGCGCCTCCCAGTTAAGCACAGATACGCAGTATTTT. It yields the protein CASQLSTDTQYF.

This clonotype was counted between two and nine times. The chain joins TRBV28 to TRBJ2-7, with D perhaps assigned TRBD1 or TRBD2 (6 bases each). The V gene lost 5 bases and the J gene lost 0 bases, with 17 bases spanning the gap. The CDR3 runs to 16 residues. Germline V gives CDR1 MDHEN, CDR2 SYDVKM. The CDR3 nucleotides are TGTGCCAGCAGTCCCGTCGGGGGCGGAGGCTCCTACGAGCAGTACTTC. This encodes CASSPVGGGGSYEQYF.

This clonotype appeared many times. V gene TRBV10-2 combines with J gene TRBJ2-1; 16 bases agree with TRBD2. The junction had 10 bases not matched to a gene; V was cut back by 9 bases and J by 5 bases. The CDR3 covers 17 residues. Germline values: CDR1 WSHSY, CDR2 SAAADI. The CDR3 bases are TGCGCCAGTGGATCCGGGACTAGCGGGGGGGCCCACAATGAGCAGTTCTTC. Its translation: CASGSGTSGGAHNEQFF.